Listed below are T cell receptor beta chains from one sample, sequenced in a study of blood T cell repertoires in COVID-19. Generated by immunoSEQ multiplex PCR, the TCRdb table keeps only in-frame clones and is missing some. The data hold tens of thousands of clones, with 85% to 90% observed a single time. The specimen was peripheral blood. The receptors were gathered from a man aged 65-85 years with acute or convalescent COVID-19. The CDR3 runs from the conserved cysteine through the conserved F or W. Fields, in order: V gene, clone size, CDR3 length, J gene, D gene, CDR3 protein, CDR3 DNA. A D gene is named only where the DNA matches it firmly. Some rows have no size entry. The others give once, few or many, or a class for an expanded clone.

v_gene: TRBV9; abundance: NA; len: 16; j_gene: TRBJ1-2; d_gene: TRBD1; CDR3aa: CASRAVGDRANYGYTF; CDR3nt: TGTGCCAGCAGAGCGGTGGGGGACAGGGCTAACTATGGCTACACCTTC
v_gene: TRBV6-6; abundance: NA; len: 13; j_gene: TRBJ1-3; d_gene: NA; CDR3aa: CASRGPGGNTIYF; CDR3nt: TGTGCCAGCAGGGGGCCAGGGGGAAACACCATATATTTT
v_gene: TRBV15; abundance: NA; len: 15; j_gene: TRBJ2-6; d_gene: NA; CDR3aa: CATSMGAAGANVLTF; CDR3nt: TGTGCCACCAGCATGGGGGCCGCTGGGGCCAACGTCCTGACTTTC
v_gene: TRBV7-2; abundance: NA; len: 16; j_gene: TRBJ2-1; d_gene: TRBD2; CDR3aa: CASSLAGLAGRNEQFF; CDR3nt: TGTGCCAGCAGCTTAGCGGGACTAGCGGGAAGAAATGAGCAGTTCTTC
v_gene: TRBV7-2; abundance: NA; len: 13; j_gene: TRBJ1-2; d_gene: TRBD1; CDR3aa: CASSTDRVRGYTF; CDR3nt: TGTGCCAGCAGCACGGACAGGGTCCGTGGCTACACCTTC
v_gene: TRBV9; abundance: NA; len: 12; j_gene: TRBJ2-5; d_gene: NA; CDR3aa: CASSVSGETQYF; CDR3nt: TGTGCCAGCAGCGTATCGGGGGAGACCCAGTACTTC
v_gene: TRBV2; abundance: NA; len: 11; j_gene: TRBJ2-7; d_gene: NA; CDR3aa: CASSQGYEQYF; CDR3nt: TGTGCCAGCAGTCAGGGGTACGAGCAGTACTTC
v_gene: TRBV28; abundance: few; len: 15; j_gene: TRBJ1-1; d_gene: NA; CDR3aa: CASSSTQVGNTEAFF; CDR3nt: TGTGCCAGCAGTTCCACACAGGTTGGGAACACTGAAGCTTTCTTT
v_gene: TRBV28; abundance: NA; len: 14; j_gene: TRBJ1-1; d_gene: NA; CDR3aa: CASSLQGMYTEAFF; CDR3nt: TGTGCCAGCAGTTTACAGGGGATGTACACTGAAGCTTTCTTT
v_gene: TRBV4-1; abundance: NA; len: 19; j_gene: TRBJ2-6; d_gene: NA; CDR3aa: CASSQDRGREWSGANVLTF; CDR3nt: TGCGCCAGCAGCCAAGATAGGGGCAGGGAATGGTCTGGGGCCAACGTCCTGACTTTC
v_gene: TRBV11-2; abundance: NA; len: 15; j_gene: TRBJ2-1; d_gene: TRBD2; CDR3aa: CASSYPGLAGGQKFF; CDR3nt: TGTGCCAGCAGCTACCCGGGACTAGCGGGGGGCCAAAAGTTCTTC
v_gene: TRBV28; abundance: NA; len: 16; j_gene: TRBJ1-6; d_gene: TRBD1; CDR3aa: CASNDRTGGVSSPLHF; CDR3nt: TGTGCCAGCAACGACCGGACAGGGGGCGTAAGTTCACCCCTCCACTTT
v_gene: TRBV19; abundance: NA; len: 15; j_gene: TRBJ2-2; d_gene: TRBD2; CDR3aa: CASSRGGLFTGELFF; CDR3nt: TGTGCCAGTAGTCGGGGGGGGCTGTTCACCGGGGAGCTGTTTTTT
v_gene: TRBV19; abundance: NA; len: 15; j_gene: TRBJ2-2; d_gene: TRBD1; CDR3aa: CASRPGTGNTGELFF; CDR3nt: TGTGCCAGTAGGCCCGGGACAGGAAACACCGGGGAGCTGTTTTTT
v_gene: TRBV19; abundance: NA; len: 17; j_gene: TRBJ1-1; d_gene: TRBD1; CDR3aa: CASWGSGTGDLYTEAFF; CDR3nt: TGTGCCAGTTGGGGGTCCGGGACAGGGGATTTGTACACTGAAGCTTTCTTT
v_gene: TRBV7-2; abundance: NA; len: 14; j_gene: TRBJ1-1; d_gene: TRBD1; CDR3aa: CASSVRQGYTEAFF; CDR3nt: TGTGCCAGCAGCGTAAGACAGGGGTACACTGAAGCTTTCTTT